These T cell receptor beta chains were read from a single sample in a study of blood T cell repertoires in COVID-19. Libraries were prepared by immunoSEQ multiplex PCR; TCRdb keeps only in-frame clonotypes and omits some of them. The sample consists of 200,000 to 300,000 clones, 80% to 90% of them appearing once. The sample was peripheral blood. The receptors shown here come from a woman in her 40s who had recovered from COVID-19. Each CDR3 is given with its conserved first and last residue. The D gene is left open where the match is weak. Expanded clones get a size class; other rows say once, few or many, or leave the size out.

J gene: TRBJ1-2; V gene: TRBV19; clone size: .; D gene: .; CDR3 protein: CASSDRLYGYTF; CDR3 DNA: TGTGCCAGTAGTGACAGACTTTATGGCTACACCTTC
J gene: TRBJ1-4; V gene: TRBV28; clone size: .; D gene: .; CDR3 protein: CASRRQVNEKLFF; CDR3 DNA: TGTGCCAGCAGGAGACAGGTTAATGAAAAACTGTTTTTT
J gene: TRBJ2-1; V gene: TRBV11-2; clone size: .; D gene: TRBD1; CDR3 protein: CASSLRTGPYNEQFF; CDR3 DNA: TGTGCCAGCAGCTTACGGACAGGTCCCTACAATGAGCAGTTCTTC
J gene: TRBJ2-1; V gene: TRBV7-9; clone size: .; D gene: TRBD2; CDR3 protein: CASSPLAGGYNEQFF; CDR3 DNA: TGTGCCAGCAGCCCACTAGCGGGGGGGTACAATGAGCAGTTCTTC
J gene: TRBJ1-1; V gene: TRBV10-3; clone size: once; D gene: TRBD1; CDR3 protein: CAISESRGDSPEAFF; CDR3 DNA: TGTGCCATCAGTGAGTCGCGGGGGGACAGTCCTGAAGCTTTCTTT
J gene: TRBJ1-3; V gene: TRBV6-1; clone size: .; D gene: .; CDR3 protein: CASSESREGAIYF; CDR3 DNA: TGTGCCAGCAGTGAAAGCAGGGAGGGAGCCATATATTTT
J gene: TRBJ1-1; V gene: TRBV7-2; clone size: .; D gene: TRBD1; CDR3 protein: CASSSWTGGGSEAFF; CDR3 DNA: TGTGCCAGCAGCTCGTGGACAGGGGGCGGTTCTGAAGCTTTCTTT
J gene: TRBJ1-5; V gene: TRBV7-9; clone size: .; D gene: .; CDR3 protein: CASSLNNEYQPQHF; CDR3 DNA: TGTGCCAGCAGCTTAAATAATGAGTATCAGCCCCAGCATTTT
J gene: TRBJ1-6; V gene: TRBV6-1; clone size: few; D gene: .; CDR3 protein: CASSESVGVESPLHF; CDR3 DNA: TGTGCCAGCAGTGAATCGGTCGGTGTCGAATCACCCCTCCACTTT
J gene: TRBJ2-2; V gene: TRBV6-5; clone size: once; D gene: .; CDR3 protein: CASSMWQNTGELFF; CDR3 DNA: TGTGCCAGCAGCATGTGGCAGAACACCGGGGAGCTGTTTTTT
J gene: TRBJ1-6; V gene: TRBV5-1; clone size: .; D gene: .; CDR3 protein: CASSLLTYNSPLHF; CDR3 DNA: TGCGCCAGCAGCTTACTCACCTATAATTCACCCCTCCACTTT
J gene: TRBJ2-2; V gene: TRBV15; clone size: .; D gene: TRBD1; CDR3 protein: CATSERKGADGELFF; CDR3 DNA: TGTGCCACCAGCGAGCGCAAGGGGGCGGACGGGGAGCTGTTTTTT
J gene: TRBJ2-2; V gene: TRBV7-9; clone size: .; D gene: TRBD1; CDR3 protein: CASSPAGGRTGELFF; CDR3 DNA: TGTGCCAGCAGCCCCGCAGGGGGCAGGACCGGGGAGCTGTTTTTT
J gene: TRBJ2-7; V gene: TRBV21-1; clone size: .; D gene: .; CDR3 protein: CASPPGTRSYEQYF; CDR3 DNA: TGTGCCAGCCCCCCGGGAACGAGAAGCTACGAGCAGTACTTC
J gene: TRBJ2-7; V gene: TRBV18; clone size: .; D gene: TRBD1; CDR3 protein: CASSPPGQGGEQYF; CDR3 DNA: TGTGCCAGCTCACCCCCGGGACAGGGTGGCGAGCAGTACTTC
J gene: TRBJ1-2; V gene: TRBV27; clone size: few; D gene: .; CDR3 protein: CASSFGGNYGYTF; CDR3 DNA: TGTGCCAGCAGTTTCGGCGGTAACTATGGCTACACCTTC
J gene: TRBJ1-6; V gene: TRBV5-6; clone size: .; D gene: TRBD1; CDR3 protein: CASSLVGQASPLHF; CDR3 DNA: TGTGCCAGCAGCTTGGTGGGACAGGCTTCACCCCTCCACTTT
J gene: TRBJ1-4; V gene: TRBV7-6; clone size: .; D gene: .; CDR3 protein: CASSLAGGVYEKLFF; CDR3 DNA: TGTGCCAGCAGCTTAGCGGGGGGGGTTTACGAAAAACTGTTTTTT
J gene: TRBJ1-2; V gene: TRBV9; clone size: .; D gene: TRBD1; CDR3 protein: CASSATGVYGYTF; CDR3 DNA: TGTGCCAGCAGCGCGACAGGGGTCTATGGCTACACCTTC
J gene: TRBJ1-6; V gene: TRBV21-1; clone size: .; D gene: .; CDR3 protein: CASSKVENRGGSPLHF; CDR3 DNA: TGTGCCAGCAGCAAAGTTGAGAACAGGGGCGGCTCACCCCTCCACTTT